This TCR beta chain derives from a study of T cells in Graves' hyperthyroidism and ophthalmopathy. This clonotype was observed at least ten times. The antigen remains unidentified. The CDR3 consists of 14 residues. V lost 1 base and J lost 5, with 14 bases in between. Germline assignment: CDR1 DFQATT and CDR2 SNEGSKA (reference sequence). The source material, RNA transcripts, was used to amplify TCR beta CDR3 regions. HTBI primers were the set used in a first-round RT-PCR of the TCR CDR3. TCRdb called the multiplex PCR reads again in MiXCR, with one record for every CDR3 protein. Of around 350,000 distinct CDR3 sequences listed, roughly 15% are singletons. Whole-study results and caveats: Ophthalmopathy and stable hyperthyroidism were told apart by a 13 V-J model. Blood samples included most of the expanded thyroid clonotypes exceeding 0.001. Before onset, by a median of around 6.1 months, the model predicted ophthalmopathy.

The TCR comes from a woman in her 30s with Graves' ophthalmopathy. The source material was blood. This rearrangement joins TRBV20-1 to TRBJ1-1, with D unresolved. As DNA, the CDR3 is TGCAGTGCTAGAGTGGCCGGGATGAGGACTGAAGCTTTCTTT. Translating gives CSARVAGMRTEAFF.